A single sample gave rise to the 24 T cell receptor beta chains below, sequenced in a study of blood T cell repertoires in COVID-19. Repertoires were generated with immunoSEQ multiplex PCR, while TCRdb's copy carries only in-frame clones and drops some. The sample has fewer than 200,000 clones, around 85% seen once; the top ten hold about 1.2%. Sequencing was carried out using peripheral blood. The receptors come from a man in his sixties who had recovered from COVID-19.

This chain joins TRBV18 and TRBJ2-7, with 11 positions matching TRBD1. V lost 4 bases to trimming and J lost 4 bases; unmatched junction nucleotides: 6. Germline V CDR1 and CDR2: KGHSH, LQKENI. This CDR3 comprises 15 residues. CDR3 loop: CASSQTGQGVYEQYF. The CDR3 DNA is TGTGCCAGCTCACAGACGGGACAGGGGGTGTACGAGCAGTACTTC.

This clone was counted a few times. V gene TRBV4-2 combines with J gene TRBJ2-3, with D tentatively TRBD2 (5 bases). CDR1 and CDR2 (germline): LGHNA, YNFKEQ. V lost 1 base to trimming and J lost 0 bases, with 11 bases between them. This CDR3 has 16 residues. The CDR3 sequence is CASSQGGLASTDTQYF. The CDR3, as DNA: TGTGCCAGCAGCCAAGGGGGTTTAGCGAGCACAGATACGCAGTATTTT.

V gene TRBV6-5 combines with J gene TRBJ2-7, with TRBD1 identical over 8 bases. Losses at the gene ends were 4 bases for V and 1 base for J; bases not matched to a gene: 3. The CDR3 extends over 14 amino acids. Germline V CDR1 and CDR2: MNHEY, SVGAGI. This chain's CDR3 is CASSLGTGSYEQYF. CDR3 sequence (DNA): TGTGCCAGCAGTTTGGGGACAGGTTCCTACGAGCAGTACTTC.

The chain links TRBV7-2 to TRBJ2-5; D is undetermined. Between the trimmed V and J ends, which lost 5 bases and 5 bases, there was a span of 12 bases. The CDR3 totals 13 residues. Germline CDR1 and CDR2: SGHTA and FQGNSA. This CDR3 reads CASSLGLQETQYF. CDR3 sequence (DNA): TGTGCCAGCAGCCTCGGATTACAGGAGACCCAGTACTTC. The complete variable domain, with remaining parts taken from reference TRBV7-2 and TRBJ2-5, reads GAGVSQSPSNKVTEKGKDVELRCDPISGHTALYWYRQSLGQGLEFLIYFQGNSAPDKSGLPSDRFSAERTGGSVSTLTIQRTQQEDSAVYLCASSLGLQETQYFGPGTRLLVL.

This clone was recorded only once. V gene TRBV11-3 combines with J gene TRBJ2-7, with 9 bases lining up with TRBD1. Looked up from germline, CDR1 is SGHNT and CDR2 is YENEEA. CDR3 length equals 15 residues. The trim removed 4 bases at V and 5 bases at J, leaving 9 bases unmatched. The CDR3 DNA reads TGTGCCAGCAGCTATTCCGGGACAGGGAGCCACGAGCAGTACTTC. Its protein product is CASSYSGTGSHEQYF.

The chain uses TRBV7-3 and TRBJ2-3; 7 nucleotides align to TRBD1. This CDR3 is built from 15 residues. CDR1 SGHTA and CDR2 FQGTGA come from the germline V gene. The J segment lost 1 base and the V segment lost 4 bases, leaving 5 bases of the junction unmatched. Here the CDR3 reads CASSSQGKRTDTQYF. CDR3 nucleotides: TGTGCCAGCAGCTCACAGGGGAAACGCACAGATACGCAGTATTTT.

The rearrangement joins TRBV7-2 to TRBJ2-3; D unclear. CDR1 and CDR2 from the germline V gene are SGHTA and FQGNSA. V was cut by 4 bases and J by 2 bases, with 4 bases left in between. CDR3 length: 12 amino acids. CDR3 sequence reads: CASSWATDTQYF. The CDR3 DNA follows: TGTGCCAGCAGCTGGGCCACAGATACGCAGTATTTT.

CDR3 sequence reads: CASRKEGLPVEQFF. DNA of the CDR3: TGTGCCAGCAGAAAGGAGGGGCTGCCCGTGGAGCAGTTCTTC. V usage is TRBV2 and J usage is TRBJ2-1, with D perhaps matching TRBD2 (6 bases). CDR1 and CDR2 from the germline V gene are SNHLY and FYNNEI. Deletions cut 6 bases from V and 10 bases from J, with 19 bases between. This CDR3 comprises 14 residues.

This sequence joins TRBV16 and TRBJ1-3; no reliable D call. This CDR3 region has 17 residues. Germline CDR1 and CDR2: KGHSY and FQNENV. Trimming stripped 0 bases from V and 1 base from J, with 13 bases between. The CDR3 DNA is TGTGCCAGCAGCCAATCGCCGGGTGGTGGGTCTGGAAACACCATATATTTT. This sequence encodes CASSQSPGGGSGNTIYF.

The chain combines TRBV19 with TRBJ1-1; unclear D gene. Between the trimmed V and J ends, which lost 3 bases and 5 bases, there was a span of 13 bases. Germline V gene lookup returns CDR1 LNHDA and CDR2 SQIVND (reference sequence). CDR3 length equals 14 residues. The CDR3 region has the DNA TGTGCCAGTAGTATTGGAGCTCGGGGAACTGAAGCTTTCTTT. This translates into CASSIGARGTEAFF.

The chain carries TRBV11-1 and TRBJ2-5, with D perhaps matching TRBD1 (6 bases). CDR1 SGHAT and CDR2 FQDESV come from the germline V gene (reference sequence). V lost 5 bases to trimming and J lost 5 bases, with 15 bases between them. The CDR3 is made up of 14 amino acids. CDR3 region: CASSRAHRDETQYF. In nucleotides, the CDR3 is TGTGCCAGCAGCCGGGCCCACAGGGATGAGACCCAGTACTTC. The entire variable domain, with the rest obtained from reference TRBV11-1 and TRBJ2-5, is as follows: EAEVAQSPRYKITEKSQAVAFWCDPISGHATLYWYRQILGQGPELLVQFQDESVVDDSQLPKDRFSAERLKGVDSTLKIQPAELGDSAMYLCASSRAHRDETQYFGPGTRLLVL.

The rearrangement uses TRBV6-6 and TRBJ1-4; D is undetermined. V gave up 0 bases and J gave up 10 bases, with 12 bases separating them. CDR3 length equals 14 residues. Germline CDR1 and CDR2: MNHNY and SVGAGI (reference sequence). This chain's CDR3 is CASSYSTLERKLFF. The CDR3 DNA reads as TGTGCCAGCAGTTACTCCACACTGGAGAGAAAACTGTTTTTT.

This clone was recorded many times. This chain links TRBV7-9 with TRBJ1-2, with D perhaps matching TRBD1 (5 bases). V shed 0 bases and J shed 9 bases, with 14 bases lying between them. The CDR3 length is 14 residues. Germline V gene lookup returns CDR1 SEHNR and CDR2 FQNEAQ (reference sequence). The CDR3: CASSLAIREECYTF. The DNA for the CDR3 is TGTGCCAGCAGCTTAGCGATCAGGGAGGAGTGCTACACCTTC. Looking up the rest from reference TRBV7-9 and TRBJ1-2 gives the full variable domain: DTGVSQNPRHKITKRGQNVTFRCDPISEHNRLYWYRQTLGQGPEFLTYFQNEAQLEKSRLLSDRFSAERPKGSFSTLEIQRTEQGDSAMYLCASSLAIREECYTFGSGTRLTVV.

The chain recombines TRBV6-5 with TRBJ1-2; 8 positions match TRBD1. J lost 5 bases, V lost 4 bases, and 6 bases had no gene match. Germline V gene lookup returns CDR1 MNHEY and CDR2 SVGAGI. This CDR3 is 14 amino acids long. CDR3 loop: CASSFGQGVYGYTF. The CDR3 bases are TGTGCCAGCAGTTTTGGACAGGGAGTGTATGGCTACACCTTC.

The V and J genes are TRBV5-4 and TRBJ2-5; 11 bases fit TRBD1. Germline-derived CDR1 and CDR2 are SGHNT and YYREEE (reference sequence). This CDR3 region has 15 residues. With 5 bases clipped from V and 1 base from J, the junction kept 4 bases outside the gene matches. CDR3 residues: CASRRGTGGQETQYF. The CDR3 DNA reads TGTGCCAGCAGACGCGGGACAGGGGGCCAAGAGACCCAGTACTTC.

V gene TRBV4-2 combines with J gene TRBJ1-2, with 8 nucleotides matching TRBD1. The CDR3 runs to 16 residues. V shed 1 base, J shed 8 bases, and the junction held 12 bases outside the gene matches. Germline CDR1 LGHNA, CDR2 YNFKEQ. CDR3 nucleotide sequence: TGTGCCAGCAGCCAAGCCGACTCCAGGGGGCGCGGGGGCTACACCTTC. Translation gives CASSQADSRGRGGYTF.

The chain uses TRBV9 and TRBJ1-5; D not certain. V lost 3 bases, J lost 0 bases, and 7 bases lay in between. The CDR3 loop spans 14 amino acids. CDR1 is SGDLS, CDR2 YYNGEE, per germline. CDR3 nucleotides: TGTGCCAGCAGCGCAGACTATAGCAATCAGCCCCAGCATTTT. This encodes CASSADYSNQPQHF. The whole variable domain, filled in from reference TRBV9 and TRBJ1-5, reads DSGVTQTPKHLITATGQRVTLRCSPRSGDLSVYWYQQSLDQGLQFLIQYYNGEERAKGNILERFSAQQFPDLHSELNLSSLELGDSALYFCASSADYSNQPQHFGDGTRLSIL.

This chain joins TRBV5-1 and TRBJ1-4; tentative D call: TRBD1 (6 bases). This CDR3 spans 18 amino acids. Germline V gene sequence: CDR1 SGHRS, CDR2 YFSETQ. Trimming shortened V by 4 bases and J by 4 bases, and 23 bases separated the two germline ends. In nucleotides, the CDR3 is TGCGCCAGCAGCACGGCAGACAGGCAATCCGTTTTTAATGAAAAACTGTTTTTT. Translating it yields CASSTADRQSVFNEKLFF.

The gene calls are TRBV3-1 (or the pseudogene TRBV3-2) and TRBJ1-3; D remains unclear. CDR3 length equals 13 residues. V gave up 5 bases and J gave up 7 bases, with 12 bases separating them. Germline V gene data show CDR1 as LGHDT and CDR2 as YNNKEL (reference sequence). The CDR3 nucleotides read TGTGCCAGCAGCTCGGGTGTTCAGAACACCATATATTTT. It yields the protein CASSSGVQNTIYF.

V and J are TRBV7-2 and TRBJ2-7; a weak D match, TRBD1 (6 bases). Germline CDR1 is SGHTA and CDR2 is FQGNSA. V was trimmed by 5 bases and J by 0 bases, leaving 11 bases between them. The CDR3 extends over 14 amino acids. The CDR3 here is CASSLDRNSYEQYF. CDR3 DNA: TGTGCCAGCAGCCTTGACAGGAACTCCTACGAGCAGTACTTC.

The genes are TRBV7-2 and TRBJ2-3; 12 nucleotides match TRBD2. J gave up 8 bases and V 3 bases, and 12 bases lay outside the gene matches. CDR3 length: 17 amino acids. The germline V gene has CDR1 SGHTA and CDR2 FQGNSA. Written as DNA, the CDR3 is TGTGCCAGCAGCTTCTTGGCTAGCGGGGGGGCCGAGGGTACGCAGTATTTT. Translating it yields CASSFLASGGAEGTQYF.

V gene TRBV27 combines with J gene TRBJ2-5; no clear D. V lost 3 bases and J lost 4, with 9 bases in between. This CDR3 has 13 amino acids. CDR1 and CDR2 (germline): MNHEY, SMNVEV (reference sequence). The CDR3 DNA follows: TGTGCCAGCAGTTTCTTGATCGGAGAGACCCAGTACTTC. Translation gives CASSFLIGETQYF.

The chain employs TRBV6-1 and TRBJ2-5; TRBD2 might be the D (5 bases). The CDR3 has 13 residues. V lost 1 base and J lost 5, with 8 bases in between. Germline lookup yields CDR1 MNHNS and CDR2 SASEGT. The CDR3 here is CASSEGGEETQYF. The CDR3 DNA reads TGTGCCAGCAGTGAAGGGGGAGAGGAGACCCAGTACTTC.

CDR3 DNA: TGTGCCAGCGGGGACATATCAACTAATGAAAAACTGTTTTTT. Translated: CASGDISTNEKLFF. The V call is TRBV5-4, the J call TRBJ1-4; D may be TRBD1 (6 bases). CDR3 length: 14 residues. V lost 7 bases and J lost 0, with 10 bases in between. Germline V gene sequence: CDR1 SGHNT, CDR2 YYREEE (reference sequence). The whole variable domain, filled in from reference TRBV5-4 and TRBJ1-4, reads ETGVTQSPTHLIKTRGQQVTLRCSSQSGHNTVSWYQQALGQGPQFIFQYYREEENGRGNFPPRFSGLQFPNYSSELNVNALELDDSALYLCASGDISTNEKLFFGSGTQLSVL.